This T cell receptor beta chain appears in the sequencing data of a study of blood T cell repertoires in COVID-19. Across the whole study: COVID-19 samples collected from the United States, Italy and Spain covered acute and convalescent phases. PBMCs, B-cell-depleted T cells, or T cells provided the cDNA or gDNA that made up the material.

Authors' methods: By means of reference gene primer amplification, nucleated cell counts were estimated. Here immunoSEQ multiplex PCR was the method, and the copy in TCRdb shows in-frame clones only, minus some. V and J calls plus clone size are reproduced from that table; the DNA served to infer D and trimming. Of tens of thousands of clones in the sample, roughly 84% were seen once. CDR1 is SGHAT, CDR2 FQNNGV, per germline. The CDR3 has 16 residues. Losses at the gene ends were 5 bases for V and 9 bases for J; bases not matched to a gene: 11. Sequencing was performed on peripheral blood. This rearrangement joins TRBV11-2 to TRBJ1-6, with 9 bases that match TRBD1. This TCR was sampled from a man between 45 and 60 years old with active COVID-19. CDR3 loop: CASSQNAGTGFSPLHF. CDR3 sequence (DNA): TGTGCCAGCAGCCAAAACGCCGGGACAGGGTTTTCACCCCTCCACTTT.